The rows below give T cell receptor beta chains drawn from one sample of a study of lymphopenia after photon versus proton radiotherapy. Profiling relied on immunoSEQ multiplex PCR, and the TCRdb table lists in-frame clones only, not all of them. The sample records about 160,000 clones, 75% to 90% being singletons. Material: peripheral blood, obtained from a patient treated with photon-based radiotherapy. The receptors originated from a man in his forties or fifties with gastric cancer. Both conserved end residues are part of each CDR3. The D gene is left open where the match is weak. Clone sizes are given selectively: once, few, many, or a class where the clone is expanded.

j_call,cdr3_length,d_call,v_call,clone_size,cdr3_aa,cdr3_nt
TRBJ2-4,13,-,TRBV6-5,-,CASSYVQAGIQYF,TGTGCCAGCAGTTACGTTCAGGCCGGCATTCAGTACTTC
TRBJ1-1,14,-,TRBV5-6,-,CASSLGGRNTEAFF,TGTGCCAGCAGCTTGGGGGGCAGGAACACTGAAGCTTTCTTT
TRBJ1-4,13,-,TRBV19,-,CASSRGGNEKLFF,TGTGCCAGTAGTAGAGGTGGGAATGAAAAACTGTTTTTT
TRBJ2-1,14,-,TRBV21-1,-,CASSKGPTGHEQFF,TGTGCCAGCAGCAAAGGACCCACAGGGCATGAGCAGTTCTTC
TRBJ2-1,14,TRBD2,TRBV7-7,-,CASSRLATGEGQFF,TGTGCCAGCAGCCGACTAGCGACTGGCGAGGGGCAGTTCTTC
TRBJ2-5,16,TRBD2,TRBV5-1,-,CASSFRTAGAGETQYF,TGCGCCAGCAGCTTCCGGACAGCGGGAGCGGGAGAGACCCAGTACTTC
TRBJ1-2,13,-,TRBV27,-,CASSTTVGYGYTF,TGTGCCAGCAGTACCACAGTGGGGTATGGCTACACCTTC
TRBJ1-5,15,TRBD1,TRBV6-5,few,CASSVGQGYNQPQHF,TGTGCCAGCAGTGTGGGACAGGGATACAATCAGCCCCAGCATTTT
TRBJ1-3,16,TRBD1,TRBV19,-,CASSPTGLGTGNTIYF,TGTGCCAGTAGCCCGACAGGGCTTGGTACTGGAAACACCATATATTTT
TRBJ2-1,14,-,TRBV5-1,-,CASSLVAHVYEQFF,TGCGCCAGCAGCTTGGTAGCCCACGTCTATGAGCAGTTCTTC
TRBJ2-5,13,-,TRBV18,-,CASSPDTQETQYF,TGTGCCAGCTCACCAGACACCCAAGAGACCCAGTACTTC
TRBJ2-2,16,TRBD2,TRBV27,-,CASSLWQAGDEQELFF,TGTGCCAGCAGTTTATGGCAAGCGGGAGACGAACAGGAGCTGTTTTTT